This is a list of T cell receptor beta chains from one sample in a study of T cell responses to AZD1222 COVID-19 vaccine. The method was immunoSEQ multiplex PCR; TCRdb's version includes in-frame clones alone and lacks a portion of them. The data show roughly 40,000 clones, around 80% seen once. The sequencing here drew on peripheral blood, taken on day 0 of AZD1222 vaccination. These receptors were collected from an adult in good health. Both conserved end residues are part of each CDR3. A D gene is named only where the DNA matches it firmly. Size values are once, few and many counts, or a class for expanded clones, and some rows have none.

j_call	v_call	cdr3_length	clone_size	d_call	cdr3_nt	cdr3_aa
TRBJ2-1	TRBV6-1	13	once	.	TGTGCCAGCAGTGAAGGGAACGGCAATGAGCAGTTCTTC	CASSEGNGNEQFF
TRBJ1-2	TRBV7-2	15	.	TRBD1	TGTGCCAGCAGCTTAGCGGTAGGACAGGGAGCTGGCTACACCTTC	CASSLAVGQGAGYTF
TRBJ1-2	TRBV28	12	.	.	TGTGCCAGCAGTTTAAAGGGCTATGGCTACACCTTC	CASSLKGYGYTF
TRBJ1-6	TRBV18	15	.	.	TGTGCCAGCTCACCGCCCCCGGGGCATAATTCACCCCTCCACTTT	CASSPPPGHNSPLHF
TRBJ2-3	TRBV7-9	14	.	.	TGTGCCAGCAGCTCAGAGTACGGTACAGATACGCAGTATTTT	CASSSEYGTDTQYF
TRBJ1-4	TRBV6-5	13	once	.	TGTGCCAGCAGCGTCAGCCGGGGTGAAAAACTGTTTTTT	CASSVSRGEKLFF
TRBJ2-3	TRBV3-1/TRBV3-2	12	.	.	TGTGCCAGCAGCCTCCGAGGACTGGCGCAGTATTTT	CASSLRGLAQYF
TRBJ1-2	TRBV5-1	13	.	.	TGCGCCAGCAGCTTGGATTCTAACTATGGCTACACCTTC	CASSLDSNYGYTF
TRBJ2-1	TRBV14	16	.	TRBD2	TGTGCCAGCAGCCACCTACCGGGACTAGGGCGCAATGAGCAGTTCTTC	CASSHLPGLGRNEQFF
TRBJ1-2	TRBV12-3/TRBV12-4	13	.	.	TGTGCCAGCAGAAAGGGGGACTACTATGGCTACACCTTC	CASRKGDYYGYTF
TRBJ1-6	TRBV6-5	15	.	TRBD1	TGTGCCAGCAGGACAGGGGGCTCCTATAATTCACCCCTCCACTTT	CASRTGGSYNSPLHF
TRBJ2-7	TRBV7-9	14	.	TRBD1	TGTGCCAGCAGCAAGGGGGCGCAAGGATACGAGCAGTACTTC	CASSKGAQGYEQYF
TRBJ2-1	TRBV19	16	.	.	TGTGCCAGTAGTATAGTAACAGGGATCCCCTACAATGAGCAGTTCTTC	CASSIVTGIPYNEQFF
TRBJ1-2	TRBV6-5	13	.	.	TGTGCCAGCAGGGGGTTGGCAGCCTATGGCTACACCTTC	CASRGLAAYGYTF
TRBJ2-7	TRBV3-1/TRBV3-2	13	.	TRBD1	TGTGCCAGCAGCCAACAGGGGGTTTTCGAGCAGTACTTC	CASSQQGVFEQYF
TRBJ2-6	TRBV11-2	18	.	TRBD2	TGTGCCAGCAACCAGGGGCTAGCGGGGGGGCCCGGGGCCAACGTCCTGACTTTC	CASNQGLAGGPGANVLTF
TRBJ2-7	TRBV7-9	14	few	TRBD1	TGTGCCAGCAGCTTAGGTGGGACAGGCTACGAGCAGTACTTC	CASSLGGTGYEQYF
TRBJ2-7	TRBV10-3	15	.	TRBD2	TGTGCCATCAGTCCCACTAGCGGGGGGGTAGTCGAGCAGTACTTC	CAISPTSGGVVEQYF
TRBJ2-1	TRBV29-1	17	once	TRBD1	TGCAGCGTTGAAGATCGTAGGGACAGGGGGCCGTATGGGGAGCAGTTCTTC	CSVEDRRDRGPYGEQFF
TRBJ2-7	TRBV4-2	14	.	.	TGTGCCAGCAGCCTTAGGGACACCTCCTACGAGCAGTACTTC	CASSLRDTSYEQYF
TRBJ1-2	TRBV7-9	15	.	.	TGTGCCAGCAGCTTAGCATCGGCGGGAAACTATGGCTACACCTTC	CASSLASAGNYGYTF
TRBJ1-5	TRBV15	12	.	.	TGTGCCACTAGGGACGGGGATCAGCCCCAGCATTTT	CATRDGDQPQHF
TRBJ1-1	TRBV6-5	14	.	TRBD1	TGTGCCAGCAATCGAAGGGGGCGAGACACTGAAGCTTTCTTT	CASNRRGRDTEAFF
TRBJ1-2	TRBV15	14	.	.	TGTGCCACCAGCAGAGGTGGGGAGGGCTATGGCTACACCTTC	CATSRGGEGYGYTF
TRBJ1-2	TRBV24-1	9	.	.	TGTGCCACCGTCCGGGCCGCGACCTTC	CATVRAATF
TRBJ2-1	TRBV7-2	15	.	TRBD1	TGTGCCAGCAGCTCCGGGGACAGGGAGATAGCTGAGCAGTTCTTC	CASSSGDREIAEQFF
TRBJ2-4	TRBV18	13	.	.	TGTGCCAGCTCACCGGGGATTTCAGACATTCAGTACTTC	CASSPGISDIQYF
TRBJ1-2	TRBV6-2/TRBV6-3	15	.	TRBD1	TGTGCCAGCAGTTACTGGGACAGGCCAAACTATGGCTACACCTTC	CASSYWDRPNYGYTF
TRBJ1-4	TRBV19	16	.	TRBD1	TGTGCCAGTAGTACGGGACAGGGTTTGACTAATGAAAAACTGTTTTTT	CASSTGQGLTNEKLFF
TRBJ1-5	TRBV19	16	.	.	TGTGCCAGTAGTTCTAGGGGGGCGGACGGCAATCAGCCCCAGCATTTT	CASSSRGADGNQPQHF
TRBJ2-1	TRBV6-1	15	.	.	TGTGCCAGCAGTGAACAGGGGAGCTCCTACAATGAGCAGTTCTTC	CASSEQGSSYNEQFF
TRBJ1-2	TRBV19	13	once	.	TGTGCCAGTAGTATTGATAACACCTATGGCTACACCTTC	CASSIDNTYGYTF
TRBJ2-1	TRBV7-2	13	.	.	TGTGCCAGCAGCTTAGACTGGAACAATGAGCAGTTCTTC	CASSLDWNNEQFF
TRBJ1-5	TRBV7-2	15	.	.	TGTGCCAGCAGCTCCACGACCGCAGGGAATCAGCCCCAGCATTTT	CASSSTTAGNQPQHF
TRBJ1-5	TRBV4-1	14	.	.	TGCGCCAGCAGCCAAGAGGAGCCGTCGGGACCCCAGCATTTT	CASSQEEPSGPQHF
TRBJ1-1	TRBV3-1/TRBV3-2	14	.	TRBD1	TGTGCCAGCAGCCAAAGCTTCCGGGACAGTGAAGCTTTCTTT	CASSQSFRDSEAFF
TRBJ1-6	TRBV5-4	14	once	.	TGTGCCAGCAGCTTGGAGGACCTTAGGTCACCCCTCCACTTT	CASSLEDLRSPLHF
TRBJ2-1	TRBV3-1/TRBV3-2	15	.	TRBD2	TGTGCCAGCAGCCAAGTGCGGGGGACCTACAATGAGCAGTTCTTC	CASSQVRGTYNEQFF
TRBJ2-3	TRBV2	15	.	TRBD2	TGTGCCAGCAGTGAAGCAGGGAGGGGCACAGATACGCAGTATTTT	CASSEAGRGTDTQYF
TRBJ1-5	TRBV5-1	15	.	TRBD1	TGCGCCAGCAGCACAGGGGGAGAGGGCAATCAGCCCCAGCATTTT	CASSTGGEGNQPQHF
TRBJ2-1	TRBV11-2	14	.	TRBD1	TGTGCCAGCAGCTTAGGCAGGGGGACGAATGAGCAGTTCTTC	CASSLGRGTNEQFF
TRBJ1-3	TRBV28	14	.	.	.	CASSFGPGGNTIYF
TRBJ2-7	TRBV7-2	12	.	TRBD2	TGTGCCAGCAGCTGGGGGGGTGGCGAGCAGTACTTC	CASSWGGGEQYF
TRBJ1-5	TRBV20-1	12	.	.	TGCAGTGCTAGTTCCGGCAATCAGCCCCAGCATTTT	CSASSGNQPQHF
TRBJ2-1	TRBV28	18	.	TRBD2	TGTGCCAGCAGTCCTATCGCGACCTACGGGGGGGGCTACAATGAGCAGTTCTTC	CASSPIATYGGGYNEQFF
TRBJ1-2	TRBV2	13	few	TRBD1	TGTGCCAGCAGTGGCCGGGACAGAGCCGGCTACACCTTC	CASSGRDRAGYTF